This paragraph reports one T cell receptor (beta chain). This clonotype was found a few times. The specificity of this receptor is unknown. Base quality data are lacking; no much larger clone is found one base away. The sample belongs to a study of CD8 T cells in ankylosing spondylitis (dated by TCRdb to about 2017). With respect to the entire study: The study profiled T cell receptor beta repertoires in healthy donors and ankylosing spondylitis patients to find disease-linked TCR variants. Peripheral blood samples were taken, and synovial fluid was additionally collected from ankylosing spondylitis patients. The full study cohort was made up of approximately 27 ankylosing spondylitis patients and some 100 healthy donors. General conclusions and limits of the study: The disease-linked clones were reported to be significantly enriched in matched synovial fluid samples from ankylosing spondylitis patients. Blood from ankylosing spondylitis patients appeared to be characterized by a TCR beta motif made up of several highly homologous amino acid variants. Some TCR beta motif variants had previously been reported in synovial fluid and blood of reactive arthritis patients, which suggested common disease-initiation mechanisms. In peripheral blood, the disease-linked clones were found at relatively low frequencies and had a CD8+ phenotype.

In the germline V gene (reference sequence), CDR1 corresponds to SEHNR and CDR2 to FQNEAQ. The CDR3 has 12 amino acids, counting the end cysteine and phenylalanine. Only the CDR3 DNA is retained, 36 bases long and in frame from the first base. Trimming removed 4 bases from V and 8 bases from J, leaving 11 bases between the germline ends. Sequencing relied on an Illumina HiSeq 2500. TCR beta libraries were prepared by quantitative 5'-RACE with molecular barcodes. The paper's processing steps were these. A new computational method based on a probabilistic model of VDJ rearrangement was used to identify disease-linked TCR variants. TCRdb handled the public reads itself, with Q25 trimming in fastp and clone calling in MiXCR, and kept productive beta chains. Every CDR3 protein is listed once, alongside the most common genes and DNA of its rows. The authors' filters were not applied to this entry. The table for this sample lists approximately 540,000 distinct CDR3 sequences; more than 9.5% of them were counted only once. Almost 7% of the sample lies in the top ten.

The receptor was derived from a male donor with ankylosing spondylitis. In this chain, TRBV7-9 is recombined with TRBJ1-2; TRBD1 is possibly the D segment (5 matching bases). Source material: blood, either unsorted or a sorted T cell fraction (not recorded which). In nucleotide form, the sequence is TGTGCCAGCAGCTCGGGAGGGGTCGGCTACACCTTC. It codes for CASSSGGVGYTF.